A single sample is the source of the 20 T cell receptor beta chains below, sequenced in a study of T cells in Graves' hyperthyroidism and ophthalmopathy. RNA transcripts served as the template for amplifying TCR beta CDR3 regions. TCR CDR3 regions were first amplified by RT-PCR with HTBI primers. TCRdb ran MiXCR on the multiplex PCR reads and lists one entry per CDR3 protein. The sample consists of 560,000 or so distinct CDR3 sequences, nearly 20% of them appearing once. Sequencing used blood. These receptors came from a man aged 35 to 55 with Graves' ophthalmopathy.

The chain combines TRBV20-1 with TRBJ1-5, with D possibly matching TRBD1 (5 bases). CDR1 is DFQATT and CDR2 is SNEGSKA in the germline V gene (reference sequence). The length of the CDR3 is 13 residues. V dropped 4 bases and J dropped 3 bases, with 10 bases sitting between them. The CDR3 loop is CSATGRPNQPQHF. The DNA of the CDR3 is TGCAGTGCTACGGGGCGCCCCAATCAGCCCCAGCATTTT.

This clonotype was found many times. The chain has TRBV3-1 and TRBJ2-2; D gene unclear. The CDR3 sequence is 13 residues long. CDR1 is LGHDT, CDR2 YNNKEL, per germline (reference sequence). Trimming cost V 7 bases and J 5 bases, with 11 bases left between them. CDR3 in DNA: TGTGCCAGCAAACATCGCGGTACCGGGGAGCTGTTTTTT. Protein product: CASKHRGTGELFF.

The chain is built from TRBV29-1 and TRBJ2-6; D uncertain. The V and J ends lost 4 bases and 0 bases respectively, with 4 bases between them. CDR1 is SQVTM and CDR2 is ANQGSEA in the germline V gene. This CDR3 is 13 amino acids long. The CDR3 nucleotides read TGCAGCGTTGCAGTCTCTGGGGCCAACGTCCTGACTTTC. This encodes CSVAVSGANVLTF.

This clonotype was seen a handful of times. V and J are TRBV11-2 and TRBJ2-3; D remains ambiguous. Trimming pared 4 bases from V and 1 base from J, leaving 12 bases between. In germline, CDR1 is SGHAT, CDR2 FQNNGV. This CDR3 region has 15 residues. The CDR3 DNA reads as TGTGCCAGCAGCTCCCTTGGGCTCGGCACAGATACGCAGTATTTT. Residues: CASSSLGLGTDTQYF. Based on the CDR3 plus reference TRBV11-2 and TRBJ2-3, the full variable domain is EAGVAQSPRYKIIEKRQSVAFWCNPISGHATLYWYQQILGQGPKLLIQFQNNGVVDDSQLPKDRFSAERLKGVDSTLKIQPAKLEDSAVYLCASSSLGLGTDTQYFGPGTRLTVL.

This clonotype was recorded a few times. This sequence joins TRBV7-6 and TRBJ2-1, with a weak D call TRBD2 (6 bases). The V end was cut by 5 bases, the J end by 2 bases, with 16 bases between. The CDR3 is 16 amino acids. From germline, CDR1 is SGHVS and CDR2 FNYEAQ. The CDR3 spells CASSPPGRLAYNEQFF. The CDR3 DNA reads as TGTGCCAGCAGCCCCCCAGGGAGGTTGGCCTACAATGAGCAGTTCTTC.

This clonotype turned up a few times. The V gene is TRBV6-1, the J gene TRBJ1-2, with TRBD1 matching over 7 bases. The CDR3 length is 17 residues. V shed 6 bases, J shed 0 bases, and the junction held 13 bases outside the gene matches. Germline V lookup: CDR1 MNHNS, CDR2 SASEGT. The CDR3 region has the DNA TGTGCCAGCAGCCCCCAGGGGGGTAAATTTTCTAACTATGGCTACACCTTC. Translation: CASSPQGGKFSNYGYTF.

The CDR3 DNA reads TGTGCCAGCAGCCCCCCGGGACAGCGACCGACCTACAATGAGCAGTTCTTC. Its protein product is CASSPPGQRPTYNEQFF. The genes are TRBV6-1 and TRBJ2-1; TRBD1 aligns across 7 bases. CDR3 size: 17 residues. Germline CDR1 is MNHNS and CDR2 is SASEGT. The J segment lost 2 bases and the V segment lost 6 bases, leaving 13 bases of the junction unmatched.

This clonotype has ten or more counts. This chain links TRBV12-3 or TRBV12-4 with TRBJ2-1, with D unclear. V gave up 4 bases and J gave up 2 bases, with 6 bases separating them. CDR3 length: 13 residues. This CDR3 reads CASSSETYNEQFF. CDR3 DNA sequence: TGTGCCAGCAGTTCCGAAACCTACAATGAGCAGTTCTTC.

The chain links TRBV28 to TRBJ2-1, with 11 bases fitting TRBD2. CDR3 length: 16 amino acids. CDR1 MDHEN and CDR2 SYDVKM come from the germline V gene. With 4 bases clipped from V and 8 bases from J, the junction kept 10 bases outside the gene matches. CDR3 bases: TGTGCCAGCAGTTCCCATACTAGCGGGAGTGGGGATGAGCAGTTCTTC. Translated, it gives CASSSHTSGSGDEQFF.

Comment on this clonotype: At one boundary the junction diverges from the germline segment, which might be a read error. The chain couples TRBV5-1 to TRBJ2-2; a weak D match, TRBD2 (6 bases). This CDR3 region has 14 residues. Per germline, CDR1 SGHRS and CDR2 YFSETQ. DNA for the CDR3: TGCGCCAGCAGCTCGGGACTGAACACCAGGGAGCTGTTTTTT. Translated, it gives CASSSGLNTRELFF.

The sample holds a few counts of this clonotype. The V and J genes are TRBV2 and TRBJ2-7; D possibly corresponds to TRBD2 (6 bases). Looked up from germline, CDR1 is SNHLY and CDR2 is FYNNEI. Trimming took off 3 bases at V and 2 bases at J, with 11 bases between the two ends. The length of the CDR3 is 14 residues. As DNA, the CDR3 is TGTGCCAGCAGTGATCCGGGGGAGACCTACGAGCAGTACTTC. It yields the protein CASSDPGETYEQYF.

Ten or more counts support this clonotype. The chain employs TRBV3-1 and TRBJ2-7; 7 nucleotides line up with TRBD1. Germline V CDR1 and CDR2: LGHDT, YNNKEL (reference sequence). V gave up 1 base and J gave up 6 bases; unmatched junction bases: 6. This CDR3 region has 14 residues. This chain's CDR3 is CASSQGQRGREQYF. As DNA, the CDR3 is TGTGCCAGCAGCCAAGGGCAAAGGGGGCGCGAGCAGTACTTC.

This clonotype was seen only a few times. The CDR3 DNA reads as TGTGCCAGCTCGGGTACCGAATATGGCTACACCTTC. Residues: CASSGTEYGYTF. The V gene is TRBV19, the J gene TRBJ1-2, with no clear D. The CDR3 is 12 amino acids. The germline gives CDR1 LNHDA, CDR2 SQIVND (reference sequence). Trimming shortened V by 9 bases and J by 5 bases, and 13 bases separated the two germline ends.

This clonotype appeared many times. The chain joins TRBV24-1 to TRBJ1-1; 9 positions agree with TRBD1. CDR1 and CDR2 (germline): KGHDR, SFDVKD. V shed 7 bases, J shed 2 bases, and the junction held 10 bases outside the gene matches. This CDR3 region has 16 residues. The CDR3, as DNA: TGTGCCACCAGGCAACGGGACAGGGACTCCAACACTGAAGCTTTCTTT. Translated: CATRQRDRDSNTEAFF.

The rearrangement links TRBV20-1 to TRBJ1-2; TRBD1 matches at 8 bases. Per the germline V gene, CDR1 is DFQATT and CDR2 is SNEGSKA (reference sequence). This CDR3 region has 13 residues. V dropped 8 bases and J dropped 2; count of bases not matched to a gene: 7. This chain's CDR3 is CSPKDRANYGYTF. The CDR3 coding sequence is TGCAGTCCAAAGGACAGGGCAAACTATGGCTACACCTTC.

The sample holds many counts of this clonotype. The chain is built from TRBV27 and TRBJ2-1; 7 bases match TRBD2. The germline V gene encodes CDR1 MNHEY and CDR2 SMNVEV (reference sequence). The CDR3 contains 16 residues. V lost 0 bases to trimming and J lost 0 bases; unmatched junction nucleotides: 2. CDR3 region: CASSLSRGGSYNEQFF. Here the CDR3 DNA reads TGTGCCAGCAGTTTATCGCGCGGGGGCTCCTACAATGAGCAGTTCTTC.

This clonotype appeared a few times. The CDR3 DNA reads TGTGCCAGCAGTCTTGGACATCCCACGGAGCTGTTTTTT. Its translation is CASSLGHPTELFF. The genes are TRBV12-3 or TRBV12-4 and TRBJ2-2; the D gene is possibly TRBD1 (5 bases). V lost 5 bases and J 10 bases, leaving 14 bases between the germline ends. This CDR3 comprises 13 residues.

The V call is TRBV6-1, the J call TRBJ1-5; unclear D gene. This CDR3 spans 13 amino acids. V gave up 6 bases and J gave up 3 bases, with 9 bases separating them. The germline gives CDR1 MNHNS, CDR2 SASEGT. The CDR3 region has the DNA TGTGCCAGCAGGGCACAGTTCAATCAGCCCCAGCATTTT. As protein: CASRAQFNQPQHF.

This clonotype showed up just a few times. The chain is built from TRBV28 and TRBJ2-2; D may match TRBD1 or TRBD2 (5 bases each). There are 16 residues in the CDR3. Germline values: CDR1 MDHEN, CDR2 SYDVKM. Trimming pared 6 bases from V and 2 bases from J, leaving 16 bases between. This CDR3 reads CASSPWGTFNTGELFF. The CDR3 DNA reads TGTGCCAGCAGCCCCTGGGGGACGTTTAACACCGGGGAGCTGTTTTTT.

This clonotype was seen a handful of times. The chain recombines TRBV7-2 with TRBJ2-1; D perhaps matches TRBD2 (5 bases). The CDR3 extends over 15 amino acids. CDR1 is SGHTA and CDR2 is FQGNSA in the germline V gene. Trimming removed 2 bases at V and 2 bases at J, with 10 bases between. CDR3: CASSLQRIPYNEQFF. DNA of the CDR3: TGTGCCAGCAGCTTACAGCGGATCCCCTACAATGAGCAGTTCTTC.